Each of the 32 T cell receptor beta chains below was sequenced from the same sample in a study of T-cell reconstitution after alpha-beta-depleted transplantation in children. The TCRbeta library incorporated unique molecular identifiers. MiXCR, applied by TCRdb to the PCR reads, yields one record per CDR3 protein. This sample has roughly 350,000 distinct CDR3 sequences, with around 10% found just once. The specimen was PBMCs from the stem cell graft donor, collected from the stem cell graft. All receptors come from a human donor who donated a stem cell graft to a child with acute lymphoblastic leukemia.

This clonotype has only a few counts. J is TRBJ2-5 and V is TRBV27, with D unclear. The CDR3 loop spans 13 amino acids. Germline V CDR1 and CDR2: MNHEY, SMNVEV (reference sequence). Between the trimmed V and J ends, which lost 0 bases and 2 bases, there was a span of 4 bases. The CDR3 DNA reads TGTGCCAGCAGTTTATCTCAACAAGAGACCCAGTACTTC. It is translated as CASSLSQQETQYF.

This chain's CDR3 is CASGTVSGNTIYF. The CDR3 DNA reads TGTGCCAGTGGGACAGTCTCTGGAAACACCATATATTTT. The rearrangement links TRBV19 to TRBJ1-3; TRBD1 agrees at 7 bases. Germline assignment: CDR1 LNHDA and CDR2 SQIVND (reference sequence). This CDR3 spans 13 amino acids. V trimming: 8 bases; J trimming: 0 bases; junction bases outside the gene matches: 1.

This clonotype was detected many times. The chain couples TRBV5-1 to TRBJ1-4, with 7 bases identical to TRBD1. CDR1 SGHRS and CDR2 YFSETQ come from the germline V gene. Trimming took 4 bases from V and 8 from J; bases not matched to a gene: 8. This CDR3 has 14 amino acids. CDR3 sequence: CASSGGTVNEKLFF. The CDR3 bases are TGCGCCAGCAGCGGCGGGACAGTTAACGAAAAACTGTTTTTT.

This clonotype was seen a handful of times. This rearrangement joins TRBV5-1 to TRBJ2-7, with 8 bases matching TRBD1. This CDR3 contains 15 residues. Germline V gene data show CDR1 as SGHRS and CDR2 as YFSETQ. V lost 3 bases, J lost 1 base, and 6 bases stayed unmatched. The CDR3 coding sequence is TGCGCCAGCAGCTCCGGGACAGGTGAATCCTACGAGCAGTACTTC. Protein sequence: CASSSGTGESYEQYF. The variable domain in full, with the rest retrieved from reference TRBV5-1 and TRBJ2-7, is KAGVTQTPRYLIKTRGQQVTLSCSPISGHRSVSWYQQTPGQGLQFLFEYFSETQRNKGNFPGRFSGRQFSNSRSEMNVSTLELGDSALYLCASSSGTGESYEQYFGPGTRLTVT.

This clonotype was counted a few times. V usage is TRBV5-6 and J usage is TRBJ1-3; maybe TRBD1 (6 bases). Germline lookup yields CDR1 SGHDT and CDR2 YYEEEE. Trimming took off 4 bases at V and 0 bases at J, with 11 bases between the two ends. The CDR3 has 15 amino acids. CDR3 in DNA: TGTGCCAGCAGCACGTGGACAGTCTCTGGAAACACCATATATTTT. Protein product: CASSTWTVSGNTIYF.

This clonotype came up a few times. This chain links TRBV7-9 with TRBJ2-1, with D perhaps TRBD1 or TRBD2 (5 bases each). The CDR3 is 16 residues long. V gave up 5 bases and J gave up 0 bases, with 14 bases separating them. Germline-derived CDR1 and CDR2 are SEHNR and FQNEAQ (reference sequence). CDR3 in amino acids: CASSPGATSSYNEQFF. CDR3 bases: TGTGCCAGCAGCCCCGGGGCTACGAGCTCCTACAATGAGCAGTTCTTC.

In DNA, the CDR3 is TGTGCCAGCGGCGACCAGACTAGCGAAGAGACCCAGTACTTC. Translation gives CASGDQTSEETQYF. V usage is TRBV7-9 and J usage is TRBJ2-5; the match to TRBD2 covers 8 bases. The CDR3 is made up of 14 amino acids. J lost 3 bases, V lost 8 bases, and 8 bases had no gene match. Germline CDR1 reads SEHNR; CDR2 reads FQNEAQ (reference sequence).

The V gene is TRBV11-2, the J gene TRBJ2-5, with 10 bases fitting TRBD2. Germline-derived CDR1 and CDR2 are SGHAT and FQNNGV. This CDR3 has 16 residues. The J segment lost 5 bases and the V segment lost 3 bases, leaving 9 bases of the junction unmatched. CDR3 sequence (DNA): TGTGCCAGCAGCTTCGTAGCGGGAGGCTCAGTGGAGACCCAGTACTTC. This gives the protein CASSFVAGGSVETQYF.

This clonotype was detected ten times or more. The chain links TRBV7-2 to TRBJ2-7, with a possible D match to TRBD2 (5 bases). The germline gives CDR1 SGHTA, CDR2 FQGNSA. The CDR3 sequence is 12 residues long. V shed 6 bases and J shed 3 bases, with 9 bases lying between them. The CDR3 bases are TGTGCCAGCAGTCCCGAGGGCTACGAGCAGTACTTC. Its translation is CASSPEGYEQYF.

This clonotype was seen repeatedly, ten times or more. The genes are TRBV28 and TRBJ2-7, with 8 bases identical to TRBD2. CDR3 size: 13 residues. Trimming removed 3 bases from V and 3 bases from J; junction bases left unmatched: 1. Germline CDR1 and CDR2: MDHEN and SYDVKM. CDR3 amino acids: CASSLGLVYEQYF. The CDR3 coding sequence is TGTGCCAGCAGTTTGGGACTAGTCTACGAGCAGTACTTC.

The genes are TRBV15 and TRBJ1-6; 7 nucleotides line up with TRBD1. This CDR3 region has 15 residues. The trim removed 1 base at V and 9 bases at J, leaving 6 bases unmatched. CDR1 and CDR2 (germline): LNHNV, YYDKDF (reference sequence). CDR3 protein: CATSRVAEGASPLHF. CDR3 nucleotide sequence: TGTGCCACCAGCAGAGTCGCTGAGGGGGCTTCACCCCTCCACTTT.

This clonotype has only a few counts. CDR3 sequence: CASSRRGGSGRGRYEQYF. The CDR3 DNA reads TGTGCCAGCAGCCGTCGCGGGGGTAGCGGGAGAGGTCGGTACGAGCAGTACTTC. The chain employs TRBV11-2 and TRBJ2-7; TRBD2 aligns across 9 bases. CDR3 length: 18 residues. V lost 5 bases to trimming and J lost 4 bases; unmatched junction nucleotides: 18. Germline V gene sequence: CDR1 SGHAT, CDR2 FQNNGV.

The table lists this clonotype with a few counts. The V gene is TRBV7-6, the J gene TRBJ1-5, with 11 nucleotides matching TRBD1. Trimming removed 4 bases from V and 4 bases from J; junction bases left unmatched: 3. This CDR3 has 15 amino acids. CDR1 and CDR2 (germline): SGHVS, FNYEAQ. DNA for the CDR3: TGTGCCAGCAGCTCGGGACAGGGGGTAAATCAGCCCCAGCATTTT. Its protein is CASSSGQGVNQPQHF.

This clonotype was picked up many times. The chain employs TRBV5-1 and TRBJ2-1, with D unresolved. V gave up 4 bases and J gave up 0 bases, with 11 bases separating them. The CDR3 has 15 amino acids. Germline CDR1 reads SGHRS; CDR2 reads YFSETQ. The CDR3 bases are TGCGCCAGCAGCCACGACTCAAACTCCTACAATGAGCAGTTCTTC. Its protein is CASSHDSNSYNEQFF.

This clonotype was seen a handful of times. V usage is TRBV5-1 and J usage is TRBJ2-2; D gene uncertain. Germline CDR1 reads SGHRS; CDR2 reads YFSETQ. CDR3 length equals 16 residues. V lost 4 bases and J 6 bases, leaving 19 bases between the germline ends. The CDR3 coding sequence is TGCGCCAGCAGCCCAGCAGGAGAAAGAATGGCCGGGGAGCTGTTTTTT. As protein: CASSPAGERMAGELFF.

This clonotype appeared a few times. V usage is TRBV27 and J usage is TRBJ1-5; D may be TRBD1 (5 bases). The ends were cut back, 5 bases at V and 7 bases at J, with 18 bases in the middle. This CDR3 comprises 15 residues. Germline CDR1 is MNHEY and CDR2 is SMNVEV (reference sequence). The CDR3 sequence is CASSTRPPGSQPQHF. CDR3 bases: TGTGCCAGCAGTACACGACCCCCAGGGAGCCAGCCCCAGCATTTT.

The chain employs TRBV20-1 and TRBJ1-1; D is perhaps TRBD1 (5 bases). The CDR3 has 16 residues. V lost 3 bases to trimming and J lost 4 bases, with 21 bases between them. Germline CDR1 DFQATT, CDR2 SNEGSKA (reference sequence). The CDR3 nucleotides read TGCAGTGCTAGTTGGGGGGGACCTACTAGGGTCACTGAAGCTTTCTTT. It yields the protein CSASWGGPTRVTEAFF.

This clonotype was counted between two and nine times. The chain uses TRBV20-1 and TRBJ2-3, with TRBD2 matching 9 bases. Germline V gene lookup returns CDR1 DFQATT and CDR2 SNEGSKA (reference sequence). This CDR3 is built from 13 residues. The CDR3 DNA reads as TGCAGGCTCCTAGCGGGACTCACAGATACGCAGTATTTT. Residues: CRLLAGLTDTQYF.

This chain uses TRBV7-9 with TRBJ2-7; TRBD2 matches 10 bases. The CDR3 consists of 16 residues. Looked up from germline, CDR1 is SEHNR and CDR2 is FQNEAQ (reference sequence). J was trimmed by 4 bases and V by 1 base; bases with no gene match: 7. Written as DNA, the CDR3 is TGTGCCAGCAGCTTAGTTCCTAGCGGGAGTGGTTACGAGCAGTACTTC. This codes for CASSLVPSGSGYEQYF.

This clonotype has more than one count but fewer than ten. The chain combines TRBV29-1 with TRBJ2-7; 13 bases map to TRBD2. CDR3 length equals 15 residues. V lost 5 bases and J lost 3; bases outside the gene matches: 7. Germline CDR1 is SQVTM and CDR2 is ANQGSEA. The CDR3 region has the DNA TGCAGCGTTATTCGGACTAGCGGGAGAGTCTACGAGCAGTACTTC. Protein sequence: CSVIRTSGRVYEQYF.

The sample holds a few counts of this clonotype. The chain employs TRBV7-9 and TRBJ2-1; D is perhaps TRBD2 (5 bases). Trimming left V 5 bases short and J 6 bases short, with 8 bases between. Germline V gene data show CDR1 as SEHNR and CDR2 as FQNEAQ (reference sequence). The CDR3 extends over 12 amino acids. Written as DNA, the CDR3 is TGTGCCAGCAGCCGGCGGGCCAATGAGCAGTTCTTC. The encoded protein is CASSRRANEQFF.

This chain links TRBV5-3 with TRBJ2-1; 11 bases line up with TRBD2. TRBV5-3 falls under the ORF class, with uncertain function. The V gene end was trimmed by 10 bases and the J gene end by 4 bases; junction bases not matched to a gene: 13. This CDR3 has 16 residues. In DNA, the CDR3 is TGTGCCTGTGGACAAGGCAGGACTAGCGGGTACAATGAGCAGTTCTTC. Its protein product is CACGQGRTSGYNEQFF.

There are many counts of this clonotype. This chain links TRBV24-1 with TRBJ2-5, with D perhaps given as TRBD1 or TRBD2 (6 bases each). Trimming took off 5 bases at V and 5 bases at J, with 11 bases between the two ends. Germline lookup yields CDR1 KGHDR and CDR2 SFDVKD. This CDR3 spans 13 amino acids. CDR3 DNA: TGTGCCACCAGTGCCGGGGGCATGGAGACCCAGTACTTC. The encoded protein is CATSAGGMETQYF.

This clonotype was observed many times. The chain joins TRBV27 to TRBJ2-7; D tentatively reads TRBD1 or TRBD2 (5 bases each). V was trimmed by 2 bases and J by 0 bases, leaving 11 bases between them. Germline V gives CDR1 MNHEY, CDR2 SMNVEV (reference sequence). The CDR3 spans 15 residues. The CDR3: CASSLGAGSSYEQYF. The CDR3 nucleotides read TGTGCCAGCAGTTTAGGTGCAGGGAGCTCCTACGAGCAGTACTTC.

The CDR3 region has the DNA TGTGCCAGCATCGGGGCAGGAGATTACAATCAGCCCCAGCATTTT. This gives the protein CASIGAGDYNQPQHF. The chain links TRBV28 to TRBJ1-5; D may be TRBD1 (5 bases). V was cut by 7 bases and J by 3 bases, with 16 bases left in between. CDR1 and CDR2 (germline): MDHEN, SYDVKM. The CDR3 spans 15 residues.

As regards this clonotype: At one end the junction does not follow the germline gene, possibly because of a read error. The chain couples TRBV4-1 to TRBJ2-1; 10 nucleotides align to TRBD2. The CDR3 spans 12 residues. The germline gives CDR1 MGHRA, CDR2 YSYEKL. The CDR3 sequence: CASSQVGLAGVF. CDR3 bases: TGCGCCAGCAGCCAAGTTGGGCTAGCGGGAGTCTTC.

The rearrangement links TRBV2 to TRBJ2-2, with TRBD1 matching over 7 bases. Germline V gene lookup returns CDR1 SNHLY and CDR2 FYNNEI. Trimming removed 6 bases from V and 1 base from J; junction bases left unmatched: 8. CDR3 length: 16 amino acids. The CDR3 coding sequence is TGTGCCAGCAGGGATGACAGGGCTGAGAACACCGGGGAGCTGTTTTTT. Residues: CASRDDRAENTGELFF.

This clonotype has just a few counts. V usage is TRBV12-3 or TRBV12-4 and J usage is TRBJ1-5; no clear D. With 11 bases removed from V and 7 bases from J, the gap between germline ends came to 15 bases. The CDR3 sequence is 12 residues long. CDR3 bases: TGTGCCTCAAGTCCCCCATGGCAGCCCCAGCATTTT. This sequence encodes CASSPPWQPQHF.

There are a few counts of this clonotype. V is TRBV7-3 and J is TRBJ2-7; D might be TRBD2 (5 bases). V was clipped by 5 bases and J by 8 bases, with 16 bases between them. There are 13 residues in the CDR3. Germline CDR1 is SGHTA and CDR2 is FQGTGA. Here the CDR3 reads CASSHDLREQQYF. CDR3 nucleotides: TGTGCCAGCAGCCACGACCTCCGGGAACAGCAGTACTTC.

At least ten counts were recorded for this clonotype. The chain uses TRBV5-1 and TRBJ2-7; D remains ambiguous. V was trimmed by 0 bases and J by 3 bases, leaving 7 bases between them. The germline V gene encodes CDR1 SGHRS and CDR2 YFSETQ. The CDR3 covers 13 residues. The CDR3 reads CASSLDPVYEQYF. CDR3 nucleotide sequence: TGCGCCAGCAGCTTGGATCCGGTCTACGAGCAGTACTTC. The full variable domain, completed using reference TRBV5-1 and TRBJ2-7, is KAGVTQTPRYLIKTRGQQVTLSCSPISGHRSVSWYQQTPGQGLQFLFEYFSETQRNKGNFPGRFSGRQFSNSRSEMNVSTLELGDSALYLCASSLDPVYEQYFGPGTRLTVT.

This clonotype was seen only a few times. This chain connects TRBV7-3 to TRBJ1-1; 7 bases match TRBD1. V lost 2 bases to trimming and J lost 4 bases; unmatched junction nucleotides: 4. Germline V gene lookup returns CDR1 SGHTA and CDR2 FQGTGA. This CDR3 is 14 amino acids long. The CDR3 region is CASSLLGDSTEAFF. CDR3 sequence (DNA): TGTGCCAGCAGCTTACTTGGGGACAGCACTGAAGCTTTCTTT. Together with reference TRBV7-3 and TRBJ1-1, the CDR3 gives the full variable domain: GAGVSQTPSNKVTEKGKYVELRCDPISGHTALYWYRQSLGQGPEFLIYFQGTGAADDSGLPNDRFFAVRPEGSVSTLKIQRTERGDSAVYLCASSLLGDSTEAFFGQGTRLTVV.

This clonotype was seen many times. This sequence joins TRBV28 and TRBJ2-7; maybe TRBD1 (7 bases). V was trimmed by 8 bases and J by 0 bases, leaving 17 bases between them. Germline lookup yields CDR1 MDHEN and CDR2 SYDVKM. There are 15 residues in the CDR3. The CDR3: CASLYRGLSSYEQYF. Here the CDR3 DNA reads TGTGCCAGCCTCTACAGGGGACTTTCCTCCTACGAGCAGTACTTC.